The clone carrying this T cell receptor beta chain was recorded at least ten times. Its cognate antigen is unknown. CDR3 length equals 14 residues. Germline CDR1 is SGHRS and CDR2 is YFSETQ. V was clipped by 0 bases and J by 2 bases, with 9 bases between them. This record comes from a study of response to subunit inactivated influenza vaccine. Overall study results and limits: It was suggested by the authors that few new T cells are recruited by each seasonal influenza vaccination.

TCRdb passed the RT-PCR reads through MiXCR, listing each CDR3 protein once. The table has fewer than 550,000 distinct CDR3 sequences, over 25% seen once. The sequenced sample was CD4+ T cells sorted from PBMCs, obtained less than 6 days after vaccination. This TCR was recovered from a man between 45 and 60 years old who received an inactivated influenza vaccine. The V call is TRBV5-1, the J call TRBJ2-7; the D gene is possibly TRBD1 (6 bases). CDR3 protein: CASSLGRTAYEQYF. DNA for the CDR3: TGCGCCAGCAGCTTGGGCCGGACAGCCTACGAGCAGTACTTC.